This TCR beta chain was captured in a study of T-cell memory formation after mild COVID-19. The overall study: TCR clusters largely stayed donor specific. Findings and caveats of the study: Clones shrinking from day 15 to 85 showed even CD4/CD8 mixes; later expanders tilted CD4+.

Comment on this clonotype: Its antigen is undetermined.

TCRdb re-called the 5' RACE reads with MiXCR, one entry per CDR3 protein. The sample has more than 80,000 distinct CDR3 sequences, about 18% seen once. The receptor was derived from an adult woman who had mild COVID-19 (a few samples of this study predate the infection). Cell type and time point are not known. The sequenced sample consisted of PBMCs or a T cell subset sorted from them (not recorded which).

The CDR3 loop reads CSAPPGGRRTDTQYF. CDR3 DNA: TGCAGTGCTCCCCCCGGGGGACGTCGCACAGATACGCAGTATTTT. This chain links TRBV20-1 with TRBJ2-3, with TRBD2 as a possible D gene (6 bases). The CDR3 sequence is 15 residues long. Per germline, CDR1 DFQATT and CDR2 SNEGSKA (reference sequence). V dropped 5 bases and J dropped 1 base, with 16 bases sitting between them.